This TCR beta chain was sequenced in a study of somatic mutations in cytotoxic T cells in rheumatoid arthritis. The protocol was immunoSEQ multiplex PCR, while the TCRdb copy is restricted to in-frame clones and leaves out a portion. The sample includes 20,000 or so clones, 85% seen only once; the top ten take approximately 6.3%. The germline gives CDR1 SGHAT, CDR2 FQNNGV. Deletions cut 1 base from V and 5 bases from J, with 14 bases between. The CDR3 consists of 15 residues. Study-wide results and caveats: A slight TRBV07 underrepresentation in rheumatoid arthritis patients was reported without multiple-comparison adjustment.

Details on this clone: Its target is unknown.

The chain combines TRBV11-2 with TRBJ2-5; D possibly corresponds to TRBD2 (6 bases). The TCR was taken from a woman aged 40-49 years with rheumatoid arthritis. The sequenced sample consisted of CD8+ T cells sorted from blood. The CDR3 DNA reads TGTGCCAGCAGCTTAGTCGGGGGAAGTAGGGAGACCCAGTACTTC. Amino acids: CASSLVGGSRETQYF.